The sequence of this T cell receptor beta chain was determined in a study of cytomegalovirus exposure and HLA in healthy donors. General study results and limits: Within an earlier analysis, most TCR beta V segments proved productive either about 87% or about 30% of the time.

Comment on this clone: Antigen specificity is unknown.

In the PCR, 60 Vbeta and 13 Jbeta primers were used. Only in-frame clones appear in the TCRdb table, and some are missing; sequencing was by immunoSEQ multiplex PCR. The sample includes roughly 200,000 clones, around 90% of them seen just once. Input material: PBMCs. This TCR came from a boy aged 2 to 10 in good health and CMV-seronegative.

Here the CDR3 reads CASSLGREGNEQFF. CDR3 coding DNA: TGTGCCAGCAGTTTAGGGAGGGAGGGGAATGAGCAGTTCTTC. This chain joins TRBV27 and TRBJ2-1; TRBD2 matches at 7 bases. Germline loops: CDR1 MNHEY, CDR2 SMNVEV (reference sequence). V trimming: 2 bases; J trimming: 7 bases; junction bases outside the gene matches: 5. The CDR3 has 14 amino acids.